The 10 T cell receptor beta chains in this list originate from one sample, sequenced in a study of cytomegalovirus exposure and HLA in healthy donors. This table comes from immunoSEQ multiplex PCR, and its TCRdb copy is limited to in-frame clones, with some not included. Among approximately 200,000 clones listed, about nine tenths were seen once. The sequencing input was PBMCs. The receptors derive from a woman between 18 and 29 years old in good health and CMV-seronegative.

This chain joins TRBV28 and TRBJ2-3; possibly TRBD1 for D (5 bases). V lost 7 bases to trimming and J lost 4 bases, with 9 bases between them. Germline lookup yields CDR1 MDHEN and CDR2 SYDVKM. The CDR3 runs to 12 residues. The CDR3 loop reads CASTRQPDTQYF. In DNA form, the CDR3 reads TGTGCCAGCACCAGACAGCCAGATACGCAGTATTTT.

The chain combines TRBV28 with TRBJ2-1, with a weak D call TRBD1 (6 bases). The CDR3 loop spans 17 amino acids. The V gene's germline CDR1 is MDHEN and CDR2 SYDVKM. The ends were cut back, 5 bases at V and 0 bases at J, with 17 bases in the middle. CDR3 in amino acids: CASSPMLGGSSYNEQFF. For the CDR3, the DNA is TGTGCCAGCAGTCCCATGCTAGGGGGTAGCTCCTACAATGAGCAGTTCTTC.

The chain recombines TRBV23-1 with TRBJ1-2; the D gene is possibly TRBD1 (6 bases). TRBV23-1 is an ORF, and what it does is uncertain. Trimming took off 4 bases at V and 5 bases at J, with 17 bases between the two ends. This CDR3 is built from 15 residues. The CDR3 is CASSLNPGVWYGYTF. The CDR3 bases are TGCGCCAGCAGTCTGAATCCAGGGGTTTGGTATGGCTACACCTTC.

V and J are TRBV7-2 and TRBJ1-5, with 10 bases fitting TRBD1. Unmatched junction bases numbered 2, after V lost 3 bases and J lost 6 bases. Germline V gives CDR1 SGHTA, CDR2 FQGNSA. The CDR3 is 14 amino acids. The chain's CDR3 is CASSFWDRGQPQHF. As DNA, the CDR3 is TGTGCCAGCAGCTTTTGGGACAGGGGTCAGCCCCAGCATTTT.

The DNA for the CDR3 is TGCGCCAGCAGCCGTGGGACTAGCGGGAGTGAGACCCAGTACTTC. It translates to CASSRGTSGSETQYF. The chain uses TRBV5-1 and TRBJ2-5; 14 nucleotides match TRBD2. The germline CDR1 and CDR2 sequences are SGHRS and YFSETQ. The trim removed 4 bases at V and 5 bases at J, leaving 4 bases unmatched. CDR3 length: 15 residues.

The gene calls are TRBV14 and TRBJ2-7, with 12 bases that match TRBD2. Germline V gives CDR1 SGHDN, CDR2 FVKESK. V shed 5 bases and J 5 bases; nucleotides not matched to a gene: 7. There are 15 residues in the CDR3. CDR3 in DNA: TGTGCCAGCAGCGCTCGACTAGCGGGAGCGGACGAGCAGTACTTC. Translated, it gives CASSARLAGADEQYF.

The rearrangement uses TRBV6-5 and TRBJ2-7; 7 nucleotides align to TRBD2. The CDR3 runs to 16 residues. Unmatched junction bases numbered 14, after V lost 4 bases and J lost 5 bases. Looked up from germline, CDR1 is MNHEY and CDR2 is SVGAGI. In DNA form, the CDR3 reads TGTGCCAGCAGTTCACCTAGCGGTTCTAGTTCCCACGAGCAGTACTTC. It codes for CASSSPSGSSSHEQYF.

The chain recombines TRBV27 with TRBJ2-7; 8 bases map to TRBD1. CDR1 and CDR2 from the germline V gene are MNHEY and SMNVEV (reference sequence). This CDR3 is 14 amino acids long. V lost 2 bases, J lost 3 bases, and 3 bases stayed unmatched. DNA of the CDR3: TGTGCCAGCAGTTTAGGCGGACAGGGCTACGAGCAGTACTTC. It encodes CASSLGGQGYEQYF.

This clone was detected a few times. The rearrangement joins TRBV6-5 to TRBJ1-2; D not resolved. With 4 bases removed from V and 8 bases from J, the gap between germline ends came to 20 bases. Germline V lookup: CDR1 MNHEY, CDR2 SVGAGI. CDR3 length: 15 amino acids. Here the CDR3 reads CASSSPRERVVGYTF. The CDR3 DNA reads TGTGCCAGCAGTTCCCCGAGGGAGCGAGTGGTCGGCTACACCTTC.

The genes are TRBV7-6 and TRBJ2-7; TRBD1 matches at 8 bases. The V gene end was trimmed by 3 bases and the J gene end by 7 bases; junction bases not matched to a gene: 14. The CDR3 covers 16 residues. Germline assignment: CDR1 SGHVS and CDR2 FNYEAQ. CDR3 sequence: CASSLDRAKPQWEQYF. The CDR3 DNA follows: TGTGCCAGCAGCTTGGACAGGGCCAAGCCTCAGTGGGAGCAGTACTTC.